One and the same sample provided the 25 T cell receptor beta chains below, sequenced in a study of tumor and adjacent non-tumor tissue in lung cancer. RNA was extracted from bulk tissue without any cell sorting. Three rounds of nested PCR, following a modified ARM-PCR protocol, produced the TCRbeta library. TCRdb analysed the multiplex PCR reads with MiXCR anew, one entry per CDR3 protein. Of 90,000 or so distinct CDR3 sequences in the sample, 61% are singletons; the top ten hold roughly 15%. Sequenced input: lung tumor tissue. The receptor set was obtained from a man in his 70s with non-small cell lung cancer.

This clonotype has a handful of counts. The chain couples TRBV29-1 to TRBJ2-1; 8 bases fit TRBD2. Germline V gives CDR1 SQVTM, CDR2 ANQGSEA. The CDR3 has 16 residues. V shed 1 base and J 2 bases; nucleotides not matched to a gene: 7. CDR3 region: CSVEAGRGEPYNEQFF. The CDR3, as DNA: TGCAGCGTTGAAGCTGGGCGGGGGGAACCCTACAATGAGCAGTTCTTC.

This clonotype was seen more than once but under ten times. A read error may explain this, as a much larger clone is one base away. This chain connects TRBV12-3 or TRBV12-4 to TRBJ2-2, with D perhaps TRBD1 (5 bases). The CDR3 covers 11 residues. In nucleotides, the CDR3 is TGTGCCACCGCGGACACCGCGGAGCTGTTTTTT. As protein: CATADTAELFF.

This clonotype occurred a few times. A much larger clone is a single base away; this may be a read error. V gene TRBV12-3 or TRBV12-4 combines with J gene TRBJ1-1; no clear D. This CDR3 is built from 12 residues. CDR3 protein: CVSSSEWPEAFF. The CDR3 DNA sequence: TGTGTCAGCAGTTCAGAGTGGCCTGAAGCTTTCTTT.

A few counts support this clonotype. The chain is built from TRBV4-1 and TRBJ1-3; 9 bases fit TRBD1. CDR3 length: 17 residues. The germline CDR1 and CDR2 sequences are MGHRA and YSYEKL. J lost 11 bases, V lost 4 bases, and 18 bases had no gene match. CDR3 coding DNA: TGCGCCAGCAGCCCCGTGGGGACAGGGTCTAGAAATGGGGCCATATATTTT. Protein sequence: CASSPVGTGSRNGAIYF.

A remark on this clonotype: The missing conserved phenylalanine or tryptophan at the end of this CDR3 makes a read error likely. The rearrangement joins TRBV4-1 to TRBJ2-5, with a weak D call TRBD1 (6 bases). Trimming pared 4 bases from V and 5 bases from J, leaving 17 bases between. The CDR3 runs to 15 residues. CDR1 MGHRA and CDR2 YSYEKL come from the germline V gene. In DNA form, the CDR3 reads TGCGCCAGCAGCCGGGTGGTCAGCAGGGGTGAGACCCAGTACTTA. Translated, it gives CASSRVVSRGETQYL.

Details on this clonotype: Germline and junction disagree at one end, which may indicate a read error. The chain carries TRBV11-2 and TRBJ2-7; the match to TRBD2 covers 8 bases. Germline V lookup: CDR1 SGHAT, CDR2 FQNNGV. This CDR3 spans 14 amino acids. CDR3 in DNA: TGTGCCAGTGCCAGTAGCGGGGTGGTCCGCGAGCAGCACTTC. Protein product: CASASSGVVREQHF.

Ten or more counts support this clonotype. The V gene is TRBV29-1, the J gene TRBJ2-7, with D perhaps TRBD2 (5 bases). The CDR3 is made up of 13 amino acids. The V end was cut by 6 bases, the J end by 5 bases, with 17 bases between. Germline CDR1 and CDR2: SQVTM and ANQGSEA. CDR3 bases: TGCAGCGTAGGAGCCGGGGAAAGAGACGAGCAGTACTTC. Encoded protein: CSVGAGERDEQYF.

Judged by abundance, this clonotype is medium-sized (0.01 to 0.1%). The chain uses TRBV11-2 and TRBJ2-7; TRBD2 is a possible D gene (6 bases). Germline-derived CDR1 and CDR2 are SGHAT and FQNNGV. V lost 6 bases, J lost 1 base, and 13 bases lay in between. This CDR3 is 14 amino acids long. The CDR3 bases are TGTGCCAGCAGGTTAAGCGGGCTTTCCTACGAGCAGTACTTC. Its translation: CASRLSGLSYEQYF.

V gene TRBV11-2 combines with J gene TRBJ2-2, with 9 bases identical to TRBD1. J gave up 9 bases and V 10 bases, and 15 bases lay outside the gene matches. This CDR3 is built from 15 residues. Germline V gene data show CDR1 as SGHAT and CDR2 as FQNNGV. CDR3 sequence reads: CANCLDRGRTRELFF. The CDR3 nucleotides read TGTGCCAACTGCTTAGACAGGGGGAGGACCAGGGAGCTGTTTTTT.

For this clonotype: One junction end disagrees with the germline gene, perhaps due to a read error. This rearrangement joins TRBV11-1 to TRBJ2-3; D call uncertain. Germline V gene data show CDR1 as SGHAT and CDR2 as FQDESV (reference sequence). This CDR3 is built from 11 residues. The CDR3 loop is CASILSDTQYF. The DNA of the CDR3 is TGTGCCAGCATCTTATCAGATACGCAATATTTT.

As for this clonotype: A much larger clone lies one base from this, so it may be a read error. The V and J genes are TRBV5-4 and TRBJ1-1, with D tentatively TRBD1 (6 bases). Germline CDR1 is SGHNT and CDR2 is YYREEE (reference sequence). Trimming removed 4 bases from V and 11 bases from J, with 24 bases in between. The CDR3 loop spans 15 amino acids. CDR3 sequence: CASSNRDMGFSPAFF. As DNA, the CDR3 is TGTGCCAGCAGCAACCGGGACATGGGTTTTTCGCCGGCTTTCTTT.

To note about this clonotype: With a much larger clone just one base away, this may be a read error. V usage is TRBV28 and J usage is TRBJ1-1; D not certain. Germline V gene sequence: CDR1 MDHEN, CDR2 SYDVKM. The CDR3 is 12 residues long. The CDR3 DNA reads TGTACCAGCAATTCGGTGAGAACTGAAGCTTTCTTT. This translates into CTSNSVRTEAFF.

As for this clonotype: A much larger clone is a single base away; this may be a read error. In DNA, the CDR3 is TGCGCCAGCAGCTTGGAGGGTTATCCAAGCGGGAGTACGCAGTATTTT. Its protein product is CASSLEGYPSGSTQYF. The chain links TRBV5-1 to TRBJ2-3; 8 bases fit TRBD2. V was pared by 0 bases and J by 8 bases, with 11 bases of the junction left unmatched. Germline CDR1 is SGHRS and CDR2 is YFSETQ. The length of the CDR3 is 16 residues. Together with reference TRBV5-1 and TRBJ2-3, the CDR3 gives the full variable domain: KAGVTQTPRYLIKTRGQQVTLSCSPISGHRSVSWYQQTPGQGLQFLFEYFSETQRNKGNFPGRFSGRQFSNSRSEMNVSTLELGDSALYLCASSLEGYPSGSTQYFGPGTRLTVL.

The V call is TRBV29-1, the J call TRBJ2-3, with D tentatively TRBD1 (5 bases). The CDR3 has 12 residues. Germline loops: CDR1 SQVTM, CDR2 ANQGSEA. V was pared by 8 bases and J by 1 base, with 10 bases between. The CDR3 sequence is CSMVRGTDTQYF. The CDR3 bases are TGCAGCATGGTCAGGGGCACAGATACGCAGTATTTT.

This rearrangement joins TRBV5-1 to TRBJ2-1; D might be TRBD1 (7 bases). The V gene lost 3 bases and the J gene lost 9 bases, with 25 bases spanning the gap. CDR3 length: 17 residues. Germline CDR1 is SGHRS and CDR2 is YFSETQ. The CDR3: CASSSNIGGVGGGEQFF. CDR3 DNA sequence: TGCGCCAGCAGCTCGAATATAGGGGGCGTGGGAGGCGGTGAGCAGTTCTTC.

The chain carries TRBV6-1 and TRBJ2-7; 8 nucleotides agree with TRBD1. With 5 bases clipped from V and 1 base from J, the junction kept 7 bases outside the gene matches. This CDR3 comprises 15 residues. Germline CDR1 MNHNS, CDR2 SASEGT. CDR3 region: CASSIFGTGSYEQYF. For the CDR3, the DNA is TGTGCCAGCAGTATCTTTGGGACAGGTTCCTACGAGCAGTACTTC.

The chain has TRBV4-2 and TRBJ2-7; 8 bases align to TRBD2. The V gene end was trimmed by 7 bases and the J gene end by 3 bases; junction bases not matched to a gene: 11. The CDR3 has 15 amino acids. Germline values: CDR1 LGHNA, CDR2 YNFKEQ. The CDR3 loop is CASTPTGRGVYEQYF. CDR3 DNA sequence: TGTGCCAGCACCCCGACCGGGAGGGGGGTCTACGAGCAGTACTTC.

This clonotype was observed a few times. In DNA form, the CDR3 reads TGTGCCAGCAGTTCCACAGGGCTAGGTCCAGAGACCCAGTACTTC. Translated, it gives CASSSTGLGPETQYF. The chain links TRBV28 to TRBJ2-5; possibly TRBD1 for D (6 bases). Germline CDR1 MDHEN, CDR2 SYDVKM. This CDR3 comprises 15 residues. The V end lost 4 bases, the J end lost 4 bases, and 16 bases lay between the germline ends.

This clonotype has just a few counts. This may be a read error: a much more frequent sequence differs by one nucleotide. The CDR3 bases are TGCGCCAGCAGCCCTCGGGACCATTTCGTGAGCACCGGGGAGCTGTTTTTT. This gives the protein CASSPRDHFVSTGELFF. This chain joins TRBV4-1 and TRBJ2-2; TRBD1 or TRBD2 may be the D gene (5 bases each). CDR3 size: 17 residues. Per the germline V gene, CDR1 is MGHRA and CDR2 is YSYEKL. V lost 4 bases and J 4 bases, leaving 19 bases between the germline ends.

Notes on this clonotype: A read error may account for a junction end that differs from germline. The rearrangement links TRBV13 to TRBJ2-7, with 9 bases matching TRBD1. Germline CDR1 reads PRHDT; CDR2 reads FYEKMQ (reference sequence). The CDR3 runs to 14 residues. CDR3 DNA: TGTGCCGGCAGCCTCCGGACAGGGGCCTACGAGCAGTACTTC. Translation: CAGSLRTGAYEQYF.

There are many counts of this clonotype. The chain combines TRBV29-1 with TRBJ2-7; 7 nucleotides line up with TRBD1. The germline V gene encodes CDR1 SQVTM and CDR2 ANQGSEA. This CDR3 is built from 12 residues. The junction had 5 bases not matched to a gene; V was cut back by 7 bases and J by 2 bases. CDR3 DNA sequence: TGCAGCGCACGGACAGGAGCCTACGAGCAGTACTTC. Protein sequence: CSARTGAYEQYF.

At least ten counts were recorded for this clonotype. V and J are TRBV7-9 and TRBJ1-2; D not resolved. Per germline, CDR1 SEHNR and CDR2 FQNEAQ (reference sequence). This CDR3 spans 14 amino acids. Trimming removed 5 bases from V and 7 bases from J, with 17 bases in between. Written as DNA, the CDR3 is TGTGCCAGCAGCCTCAGCCCCGCCGGCGGTGGCTACACCTTC. This encodes CASSLSPAGGGYTF.

This clonotype has ten or more counts. J is TRBJ2-1 and V is TRBV6-6, with D perhaps matching TRBD2 (6 bases). The CDR3 is made up of 13 amino acids. Trimming stripped 6 bases from V and 9 bases from J, with 15 bases between. Germline assignment: CDR1 MNHNY and CDR2 SVGAGI (reference sequence). The DNA for the CDR3 is TGTGCCAGCAGCCCCTCAGTGGGGGGTGAGCAGTTCTTC. Protein: CASSPSVGGEQFF.

On this clonotype itself: The junction differs from germline at one of its ends, possibly a read error. The chain recombines TRBV24-1 with TRBJ2-2, with D possibly TRBD2 on 6 matching bases. Germline-derived CDR1 and CDR2 are KGHDR and SFDVKD. The CDR3 is 12 amino acids. The CDR3 DNA reads as TGTGCCGCGGGACCGAACATCGGGGAGCTGTTTTTT. Its translation is CAAGPNIGELFF.

The chain uses TRBV15 and TRBJ2-1, with 9 nucleotides matching TRBD2. This CDR3 comprises 15 residues. The V gene end was trimmed by 1 base and the J gene end by 6 bases; junction bases not matched to a gene: 4. Germline V gene sequence: CDR1 LNHNV, CDR2 YYDKDF (reference sequence). Here the CDR3 reads CATSRGLAGSNEQFF. DNA of the CDR3: TGTGCCACCAGCAGAGGGCTAGCGGGATCCAATGAGCAGTTCTTC.